The 21 T cell receptor beta chains given below trace back to one sample, sequenced in a study of resident and recirculating memory T cells in vitiligo. The method was immunoSEQ multiplex PCR; TCRdb's version includes in-frame clones alone and lacks a portion of them. The table has 70,000 or so clones, roughly 92% seen once. Source material: blood. These receptors were collected from a male donor with vitiligo.

The chain employs TRBV6-1 and TRBJ2-2; 8 bases align to TRBD1. The CDR3 contains 14 residues. The V and J ends lost 4 bases and 5 bases, in that order; junction bases with no gene match: 3. Germline V gene sequence: CDR1 MNHNS, CDR2 SASEGT. CDR3 DNA sequence: TGTGCCAGCAGTGGTCAGGGGGCAACCGGGGAGCTGTTTTTT. Amino acids: CASSGQGATGELFF.

The V call is TRBV5-1, the J call TRBJ2-3; no clear D. Trimming took off 2 bases at V and 0 bases at J, with 10 bases between the two ends. The germline V gene has CDR1 SGHRS and CDR2 YFSETQ. The CDR3 sequence is 15 residues long. CDR3 nucleotide sequence: TGCGCCAGCAGCTTCAAGCCAACTAGCACAGATACGCAGTATTTT. Translated: CASSFKPTSTDTQYF. Combining the CDR3 with reference TRBV5-1 and TRBJ2-3 gives the whole variable domain KAGVTQTPRYLIKTRGQQVTLSCSPISGHRSVSWYQQTPGQGLQFLFEYFSETQRNKGNFPGRFSGRQFSNSRSEMNVSTLELGDSALYLCASSFKPTSTDTQYFGPGTRLTVL.

The chain joins TRBV9 to TRBJ1-2; D is possibly TRBD1 (5 bases). V was shortened by 0 bases and J by 4 bases, with 13 bases between the two germline ends. Germline V gene lookup returns CDR1 SGDLS and CDR2 YYNGEE. The CDR3 is 15 residues long. CDR3 in amino acids: CASSVGEGRSYGYTF. The CDR3 DNA is TGTGCCAGCAGCGTAGGGGAGGGGAGGTCCTATGGCTACACCTTC. Using reference TRBV9 and TRBJ1-2 for the parts outside the CDR3, the full variable domain is DSGVTQTPKHLITATGQRVTLRCSPRSGDLSVYWYQQSLDQGLQFLIQYYNGEERAKGNILERFSAQQFPDLHSELNLSSLELGDSALYFCASSVGEGRSYGYTFGSGTRLTVV.

This clone was detected a few times. The CDR3 is CASGGTEGNTIYF. CDR3 nucleotide sequence: TGTGCCAGTGGAGGGACCGAGGGAAACACCATATATTTT. J is TRBJ1-3 and V is TRBV19, with a tentative D call TRBD1 (5 bases). V shed 8 bases and J shed 4 bases, with 12 bases lying between them. Germline CDR1 and CDR2: LNHDA and SQIVND (reference sequence). CDR3 size: 13 residues.

The V call is TRBV10-3, the J call TRBJ2-5; 10 bases match TRBD2. The DNA end favors TRBJ2-7, so the J call may be wrong. The germline CDR1 and CDR2 sequences are ENHRY and SYGVKD. This CDR3 spans 18 amino acids. CDR3 nucleotides: TGTGCCATCAGTGAATACGGGGCTAGCGGGGGATACTCCTACGAGCAGTACTTC. Encoded protein: CAISEYGASGGYSYEQYF.

This chain links TRBV6-1 with TRBJ1-2; D unclear. Trimming shortened V by 4 bases and J by 3 bases, and 15 bases separated the two germline ends. Germline-derived CDR1 and CDR2 are MNHNS and SASEGT. This CDR3 comprises 15 residues. The CDR3 nucleotides read TGTGCCAGCAGTGGGGAGGACCAGGTCTACTATGGCTACACCTTC. It translates to CASSGEDQVYYGYTF.

This chain joins TRBV7-9 and TRBJ1-2; maybe TRBD1 (5 bases). Germline V gives CDR1 SEHNR, CDR2 FQNEAQ (reference sequence). Trimming removed 3 bases from V and 4 bases from J, with 12 bases in between. This CDR3 has 14 residues. CDR3 protein: CASSFSQGVYGYTF. The CDR3 DNA reads as TGTGCCAGCAGCTTCTCGCAAGGGGTCTATGGCTACACCTTC. Based on the CDR3 plus reference TRBV7-9 and TRBJ1-2, the full variable domain is DTGVSQNPRHKITKRGQNVTFRCDPISEHNRLYWYRQTLGQGPEFLTYFQNEAQLEKSRLLSDRFSAERPKGSFSTLEIQRTEQGDSAMYLCASSFSQGVYGYTFGSGTRLTVV.

The V gene is TRBV5-6, the J gene TRBJ1-6; D not certain. Germline CDR1 reads SGHDT; CDR2 reads YYEEEE. The CDR3 covers 17 residues. V was shortened by 4 bases and J by 1 base, with 15 bases between the two germline ends. The CDR3 coding sequence is TGTGCCAGCAGCCAAGTTGGGCCGTTTTCCTATAATTCACCCCTCCACTTT. It yields the protein CASSQVGPFSYNSPLHF.

This clone is a singleton in its sample. The chain couples TRBV4-3 to TRBJ2-5, with D possibly being TRBD2 (6 bases). The J call is in doubt because the DNA end fits TRBJ2-7 better. The CDR3 has 16 amino acids. CDR1 and CDR2 (germline): LGHNA, YSLEER. The CDR3 loop reads CASSQERGGASYEQYF. CDR3 in DNA: TGCGCCAGCAGCCAAGAAAGGGGAGGCGCCTCCTACGAGCAGTACTTC.

As DNA, the CDR3 is TGTGCCAGCTCACCAGGGACAGGGTTAACAGCCCCCCCCCAGCATTTT. Translating gives CASSPGTGLTAPPQHF. V gene TRBV18 combines with J gene TRBJ1-5; 9 nucleotides agree with TRBD1. V dropped 2 bases and J dropped 10; count of bases not matched to a gene: 12. Germline V gene data show CDR1 as KGHSH and CDR2 as LQKENI. CDR3 length: 16 residues.

V usage is TRBV27 and J usage is TRBJ2-3; 7 nucleotides agree with TRBD2. CDR3 length: 20 residues. The V and J ends lost 3 bases and 0 bases, in that order; junction bases with no gene match: 18. Germline V lookup: CDR1 MNHEY, CDR2 SMNVEV (reference sequence). Written as DNA, the CDR3 is TGTGCCAGCAGTTTCCAAATCCCCTTCCAGACTAGCAGTAGCACAGATACGCAGTATTTT. It specifies CASSFQIPFQTSSSTDTQYF.

Concerning this clone itself: At one end, the junction sequence differs from germline, possibly due to a read error. V usage is TRBV7-7 and J usage is TRBJ1-3, with D possibly matching TRBD1 (6 bases). The germline V gene encodes CDR1 SSHAT and CDR2 FNYEAQ (reference sequence). This CDR3 spans 15 amino acids. Written as DNA, the CDR3 is TGTGCTAGCAGCTACGGGACAACCTCTGGAAACACCATATATTTT. It specifies CASSYGTTSGNTIYF.

The V call is TRBV7-2, the J call TRBJ2-1; TRBD1 agrees at 7 bases. CDR1 SGHTA and CDR2 FQGNSA come from the germline V gene. The CDR3 contains 15 residues. The junction had 9 bases not matched to a gene; V was cut back by 1 base and J by 9 bases. This chain's CDR3 is CASSLVGGSGGEQFF. The CDR3 DNA reads TGTGCCAGCAGCTTAGTAGGGGGCTCCGGAGGTGAGCAGTTCTTC. The full variable domain, completed using reference TRBV7-2 and TRBJ2-1, is GAGVSQSPSNKVTEKGKDVELRCDPISGHTALYWYRQSLGQGLEFLIYFQGNSAPDKSGLPSDRFSAERTGGSVSTLTIQRTQQEDSAVYLCASSLVGGSGGEQFFGPGTRLTVL.

This chain connects TRBV5-1 to TRBJ1-1; TRBD1 matches at 7 bases. V shed 0 bases and J 1 base; nucleotides not matched to a gene: 3. This CDR3 spans 15 amino acids. Germline lookup yields CDR1 SGHRS and CDR2 YFSETQ. Written as DNA, the CDR3 is TGCGCCAGCAGCTTGGAAGGGGGCCGGAACACTGAAGCTTTCTTT. This translates into CASSLEGGRNTEAFF.

This clone is a singleton in its sample. The CDR3 here is CASSPRQGGNTGELFF. CDR3 bases: TGTGCCAGTAGTCCCAGACAGGGTGGTAACACCGGGGAGCTGTTTTTT. The chain couples TRBV19 to TRBJ2-2; 7 nucleotides match TRBD1. The CDR3 covers 16 residues. Germline V CDR1 and CDR2: LNHDA, SQIVND (reference sequence). V lost 5 bases to trimming and J lost 2 bases; unmatched junction nucleotides: 8.

This chain links TRBV9 with TRBJ2-1; 9 bases agree with TRBD2. Germline CDR1 and CDR2: SGDLS and YYNGEE. Unmatched junction bases numbered 1, after V lost 0 bases and J lost 3 bases. The CDR3 runs 15 residues. The CDR3 nucleotides are TGTGCCAGCAGCGTAGTGACTAGCGGCTACAATGAGCAGTTCTTC. It is translated as CASSVVTSGYNEQFF.

The rearrangement uses TRBV6-5 and TRBJ2-7; 9 positions agree with TRBD1. This CDR3 region has 16 residues. J gave up 0 bases and V 2 bases, and 5 bases lay outside the gene matches. CDR1 is MNHEY and CDR2 is SVGAGI in the germline V gene. The CDR3 region has the DNA TGTGCCAGCAGTTACAGAGGGGACAGGGTCTCCTACGAGCAGTACTTC. This sequence encodes CASSYRGDRVSYEQYF.

V gene TRBV7-9 combines with J gene TRBJ1-2; D perhaps matches TRBD1 (6 bases). Deletions cut 5 bases from V and 2 bases from J, with 9 bases between. Germline V CDR1 and CDR2: SEHNR, FQNEAQ (reference sequence). The CDR3 length is 13 residues. The CDR3 is CASSRTENYGYTF. In nucleotides, the CDR3 is TGTGCCAGCAGCCGGACAGAGAACTATGGCTACACCTTC. Supplemented by reference TRBV7-9 and TRBJ1-2, the full variable domain reads DTGVSQNPRHKITKRGQNVTFRCDPISEHNRLYWYRQTLGQGPEFLTYFQNEAQLEKSRLLSDRFSAERPKGSFSTLEIQRTEQGDSAMYLCASSRTENYGYTFGSGTRLTVV.

The chain joins TRBV19 to TRBJ2-1; D gene ambiguous. Germline CDR1 and CDR2: LNHDA and SQIVND (reference sequence). The V end lost 9 bases, the J end lost 9 bases, and 18 bases lay between the germline ends. The CDR3 spans 13 residues. CDR3 protein: CASRRGNAGEQFF. CDR3 DNA: TGTGCCAGCCGCCGAGGAAATGCTGGTGAGCAGTTCTTC.

The chain employs TRBV28 and TRBJ1-3; D is unresolved. This CDR3 is built from 14 residues. Germline V gene sequence: CDR1 MDHEN, CDR2 SYDVKM. Trimming pared 7 bases from V and 2 bases from J, leaving 12 bases between. As DNA, the CDR3 is TGTGCCAGCAAAGTGTCGGGGACTGGAAACACCATATATTTT. It yields the protein CASKVSGTGNTIYF.

This clone came up once. V usage is TRBV5-1 and J usage is TRBJ2-2, with D perhaps TRBD1 (5 bases). This CDR3 is 14 amino acids long. Per germline, CDR1 SGHRS and CDR2 YFSETQ. Trimming shortened V by 4 bases and J by 3 bases, and 10 bases separated the two germline ends. The chain's CDR3 is CASSAQTDTGELFF. The CDR3 region has the DNA TGCGCCAGCAGCGCTCAGACAGACACCGGGGAGCTGTTTTTT.